These T cell receptor beta chains were read from a single sample in a study of CD8 T cells in Susac syndrome. TCRdb called the immunoSEQ multiplex PCR reads again in MiXCR, with one record for every CDR3 protein. This repertoire shows about 180,000 distinct CDR3 sequences, 90% to 96% found once; its top ten account for roughly 0.095%. Material for sequencing was CD4+ T cells from PBMCs. Every receptor here comes from a human donor with multiple sclerosis. Each CDR3 is given without its conserved first and last residue. A row's size may be missing; if present it is once, few, many or a size class.

>TRBJ2-3|12|NA|TRBV29-1
SVGQGIITDTQY
>TRBJ2-3|12|NA|TRBV15
ATSPRLFTDTQY
>TRBJ2-7|13|NA|TRBV4-2
ASSQEGTGAYEQY
>TRBJ2-1|12|NA|TRBV20-1
SALLRDYNNEQF
>TRBJ2-1|12|NA|TRBV12-3/TRBV12-4
ASTRDWNYNEQF
>TRBJ1-5|11|NA|TRBV30
AWSVTWRQPQH
>TRBJ2-3|14|NA|TRBV4-3
ASSQDRVGGYDTQY
>TRBJ2-5|12|NA|TRBV13
ASSRIGLQETQY
>TRBJ1-1|10|once|TRBV28
ASKEGPTTAF
>TRBJ2-1|12|NA|TRBV18
ASSPWTRGDEQF
>TRBJ1-1|9|NA|TRBV2
ASSYKGEAF
>TRBJ1-5|11|few|TRBV7-9
ASSLDSNQPQH
>TRBJ2-7|11|NA|TRBV6-2/TRBV6-3
ASSYAFAGEQY
>TRBJ2-3|12|NA|TRBV3-1
VSSQDIGTDTQY
>TRBJ2-2|11|NA|TRBV6-6
ASRVSNTGELF